Shown below are 19 T cell receptor beta chains from a single sample sequenced in a study of T cells in localized non-small cell lung cancer. Clones were read by immunoSEQ multiplex PCR, and TCRdb kept only the in-frame ones, dropping some. The sample has some 2,000 clones, about 25% seen once. Sequenced material: lung tumor tissue, taken before any cancer treatment. The receptors were gathered from a woman aged 35-70 years with stage I squamous cell lung carcinoma.

The chain is built from TRBV11-3 and TRBJ2-2; D perhaps matches TRBD1 (5 bases). V was trimmed by 2 bases and J by 4 bases, leaving 11 bases between them. This CDR3 is built from 15 residues. Germline V lookup: CDR1 SGHNT, CDR2 YENEEA. In nucleotides, the CDR3 is TGTGCCAGCAGCTTACTAGGGGCCACCACCGGGGAGCTGTTTTTT. It translates to CASSLLGATTGELFF.

In this sample, this clone turned up a few times. The chain combines TRBV18 with TRBJ1-1, with no clear D. Germline lookup yields CDR1 KGHSH and CDR2 LQKENI. This CDR3 contains 13 residues. Trimming cost V 3 bases and J 8 bases, with 13 bases left between them. The CDR3, as DNA: TGTGCCAGCTCACCGTTTAGCCGAAAAGAAGCTTTCTTT. Protein product: CASSPFSRKEAFF. Supplemented by reference TRBV18 and TRBJ1-1, the full variable domain reads NAGVMQNPRHLVRRRGQEARLRCSPMKGHSHVYWYRQLPEEGLKFMVYLQKENIIDESGMPKERFSAEFPKEGPSILRIQQVVRGDSAAYFCASSPFSRKEAFFGQGTRLTVV.

This chain links TRBV28 with TRBJ2-7, with 7 bases identical to TRBD1. Germline lookup yields CDR1 MDHEN and CDR2 SYDVKM. The CDR3 is 14 amino acids. V shed 3 bases, J shed 1 base, and the junction held 3 bases outside the gene matches. CDR3 protein: CASSFLGQSYEQYF. The CDR3 nucleotides read TGTGCCAGCAGTTTTTTGGGACAGTCCTACGAGCAGTACTTC.

The V and J genes are TRBV11-3 and TRBJ2-2; D might be TRBD2 (6 bases). This CDR3 is 15 amino acids long. The germline V gene has CDR1 SGHNT and CDR2 YENEEA. The V end lost 3 bases, the J end lost 4 bases, and 12 bases lay between the germline ends. In nucleotides, the CDR3 is TGTGCCAGCAGCTTCAATCGGGGAGGCACCGGGGAGCTGTTTTTT. It translates to CASSFNRGGTGELFF.

Within the sample, this clone is medium-sized. The chain links TRBV6-8 to TRBJ1-2; TRBD1 might be the D (5 bases). The CDR3 totals 13 residues. CDR1 is MNHGY and CDR2 is SAAAGT in the germline V gene. Trimming removed 5 bases from V and 5 bases from J, with 12 bases in between. The CDR3 DNA follows: TGTGCCAGCAGTGTGACAGCCGCTTATGGCTACACCTTC. Amino acids: CASSVTAAYGYTF.

The chain employs TRBV9 and TRBJ2-5, with 15 nucleotides matching TRBD2. The trim removed 4 bases at V and 4 bases at J, leaving 5 bases unmatched. This CDR3 has 16 amino acids. CDR1 SGDLS and CDR2 YYNGEE come from the germline V gene. The CDR3 spells CASSLGLAGGLETQYF. The CDR3 DNA sequence: TGTGCCAGCAGCCTAGGACTAGCGGGAGGGTTAGAGACCCAGTACTTC.

The chain joins TRBV6-8 to TRBJ1-2; D might be TRBD1 (5 bases). Per germline, CDR1 MNHGY and CDR2 SAAAGT. The CDR3 has 15 residues. V shed 5 bases and J shed 4 bases, with 17 bases lying between them. This CDR3 is CASSLTGPASYGYTF. Written as DNA, the CDR3 is TGTGCCAGCAGTCTAACAGGACCCGCTAGCTATGGCTACACCTTC.

J is TRBJ2-1 and V is TRBV6-8; a weak D match, TRBD2 (5 bases). V dropped 7 bases and J dropped 7 bases, with 11 bases sitting between them. Germline V gives CDR1 MNHGY, CDR2 SAAAGT. CDR3 length: 12 amino acids. DNA for the CDR3: TGTGCCAGCACCCAGACGGGGAATGAGCAGTTCTTC. Protein: CASTQTGNEQFF.

The genes are TRBV6-8 and TRBJ2-7, with 7 bases identical to TRBD1. Germline CDR1 is MNHGY and CDR2 is SAAAGT. The CDR3 totals 14 residues. V lost 7 bases to trimming and J lost 6 bases; unmatched junction nucleotides: 12. CDR3 DNA: TGTGCCAGCATAAGTCACAGGGGCTCTGGCGAGCAGTACTTC. Translated: CASISHRGSGEQYF.

This clone occurred a few times. The chain carries TRBV28 and TRBJ2-7, with 7 positions matching TRBD2. V trimming: 0 bases; J trimming: 4 bases; junction bases outside the gene matches: 3. The CDR3 is 14 amino acids. CDR1 is MDHEN, CDR2 SYDVKM, per germline. CDR3 bases: TGTGCCAGCAGTTTATGGACTAGCTGGTACGAGCAGTACTTC. Residues: CASSLWTSWYEQYF.

This chain uses TRBV29-1 with TRBJ2-7, with TRBD2 matching over 10 bases. CDR3 length: 15 residues. With 0 bases clipped from V and 2 bases from J, the junction kept 4 bases outside the gene matches. Germline V gene sequence: CDR1 SQVTM, CDR2 ANQGSEA. The CDR3 bases are TGCAGCGTTGAAGAGGGACTAGCGCACCCCTACGAGCAGTACTTC. It codes for CSVEEGLAHPYEQYF.

The chain employs TRBV11-1 and TRBJ1-1; the match to TRBD1 covers 8 bases. CDR1 is SGHAT, CDR2 FQDESV, per germline (reference sequence). With V trimmed by 1 base and J by 6 bases, 7 bases remained unmatched. CDR3 length: 15 amino acids. CDR3 coding DNA: TGTGCCAGCAGCTTAGTACTAGAGGACAGGGCTGAAGCTTTCTTT. Encoded protein: CASSLVLEDRAEAFF.

The V and J genes are TRBV6-8 and TRBJ2-1; D gene uncertain. Looked up from germline, CDR1 is MNHGY and CDR2 is SAAAGT. V lost 2 bases and J lost 8, with 7 bases in between. This CDR3 comprises 12 residues. The CDR3 region is CASSYPAHEQFF. The CDR3 nucleotides read TGTGCCAGCAGTTACCCCGCCCATGAGCAGTTCTTC.

The chain couples TRBV18 to TRBJ1-3, with D unresolved. Trimming took off 3 bases at V and 0 bases at J, with 12 bases between the two ends. Germline CDR1 and CDR2: KGHSH and LQKENI. The CDR3 has 16 residues. CDR3 region: CASSPAAGYSGNTIYF. CDR3 in DNA: TGTGCCAGCTCACCCGCGGCCGGATACTCTGGAAACACCATATATTTT.

This clone was seen only once. The gene calls are TRBV2 and TRBJ2-3; D is ambiguous. Trimming cost V 0 bases and J 5 bases, with 3 bases left between them. The germline CDR1 and CDR2 sequences are SNHLY and FYNNEI. The CDR3 runs 12 residues. Written as DNA, the CDR3 is TGTGCCAGCAGTGAAGCGGGAGATACGCAGTATTTT. Translated: CASSEAGDTQYF.

J is TRBJ2-7 and V is TRBV9; 12 bases map to TRBD2. The CDR3 length is 15 residues. V gave up 5 bases and J gave up 3 bases; unmatched junction bases: 6. Germline lookup yields CDR1 SGDLS and CDR2 YYNGEE. In nucleotides, the CDR3 is TGTGCCAGCAGGACGAGGACTAGCGGGAACTACGAGCAGTACTTC. The encoded protein is CASRTRTSGNYEQYF.

This clone has a single count. The chain links TRBV5-1 to TRBJ2-5; D is uncertain. The length of the CDR3 is 14 residues. V lost 0 bases, J lost 2 bases, and 8 bases lay in between. The germline V gene has CDR1 SGHRS and CDR2 YFSETQ. CDR3 sequence: CASSLAPSQETQYF. The CDR3 coding sequence is TGCGCCAGCAGCTTGGCCCCCAGTCAAGAGACCCAGTACTTC.

The chain employs TRBV11-3 and TRBJ2-7; D is possibly TRBD1 (5 bases). The CDR3 has 14 residues. V was trimmed by 1 base and J by 7 bases, leaving 14 bases between them. Germline assignment: CDR1 SGHNT and CDR2 YENEEA. The CDR3 spells CASSLVSRVEEQYF. The DNA of the CDR3 is TGTGCCAGCAGCTTAGTTTCCAGGGTCGAAGAGCAGTACTTC. The complete variable domain, with remaining parts taken from reference TRBV11-3 and TRBJ2-7, reads EAGVVQSPRYKIIEKKQPVAFWCNPISGHNTLYWYLQNLGQGPELLIRYENEEAVDDSQLPKDRFSAERLKGVDSTLKIQPAELGDSAVYLCASSLVSRVEEQYFGPGTRLTVT.

The chain carries TRBV29-1 and TRBJ2-1, with D perhaps matching TRBD2 (6 bases). Trimming pared 2 bases from V and 2 bases from J, leaving 13 bases between. This CDR3 has 15 amino acids. Germline CDR1 is SQVTM and CDR2 is ANQGSEA. The CDR3 is CSVETPGSAYNEQFF. The CDR3 DNA reads TGCAGCGTTGAAACCCCCGGGAGTGCCTACAATGAGCAGTTCTTC.